These T cell receptor beta chains were read from a single sample in a study of blood T cell repertoires in COVID-19. Assay used: immunoSEQ multiplex PCR; TCRdb lists only in-frame clones, some missing. The sample includes some 350,000 clones, approximately 88% of them seen just once. Sequencing used peripheral blood. Source of these receptors: a woman aged 25-40 years with COVID-19, enrolled during active disease. The CDR3 runs from the conserved cysteine through the conserved F or W. D genes are given only for firm matches. Clone sizes are given selectively: once, few, many, or a class where the clone is expanded.

J,size,D,V,DNA,CDR3
TRBJ2-6,-,-,TRBV7-6,TGTGCCAGCAGCTCCCGAGCTCCTGGGGCCAACGTCCTGACTTTC,CASSSRAPGANVLTF
TRBJ1-2,-,TRBD1,TRBV13,TGTGCCAGCAGCATGGGACAGGGGGCGAGCTATGGCTACACCTTC,CASSMGQGASYGYTF
TRBJ1-1,-,TRBD1,TRBV30,TGTGCCTGGAGGTGGACAGGGGAAACTGAAGCTTTCTTT,CAWRWTGETEAFF
TRBJ2-3,-,-,TRBV10-3,TGTGCCACTGGAGGCTCAAGCACAGATACGCAGTATTTT,CATGGSSTDTQYF
TRBJ2-1,-,-,TRBV27,TGTGCCAGCAGTTTAGCGGGCTACTACAATGAGCAGTTCTTC,CASSLAGYYNEQFF
TRBJ2-5,-,TRBD2,TRBV4-3,TGCGCCAGCAGCCAAGATTATATCGTAGGACTAGCGGGATTTCGGGCCCAGTACTTC,CASSQDYIVGLAGFRAQYF
TRBJ2-3,-,-,TRBV10-1,TGCGCCAGCAGTGGCGGACTCATCACGCAGTATTTT,CASSGGLITQYF
TRBJ2-1,-,-,TRBV29-1,TGCAGCGTTGAAGAGTTTCCGGAGAATGAGCAGTTCTTC,CSVEEFPENEQFF
TRBJ1-3,-,-,TRBV6-6,TGTGCCAGCAGTTACGCGGCAGGGAAGTCTGGAAACACCATATATTTT,CASSYAAGKSGNTIYF
TRBJ2-3,-,-,TRBV6-6,TGTGCCAGCACCCGCCTCGGAGACACAGATACGCAGTATTTT,CASTRLGDTDTQYF
TRBJ2-7,few,-,TRBV28,TGTGCCAGCCGGGACTCGAAATCCTACGAGCAGTACTTC,CASRDSKSYEQYF
TRBJ2-1,-,TRBD2,TRBV11-3,TGTGCCAGCAGCTTTTCAGGGAGGCGGGAGAGGTCCTACAATGAGCAGTTCTTC,CASSFSGRRERSYNEQFF